The 11 T cell receptor beta chains reported below all come from one sample, sequenced in a study of blood T cell repertoires in COVID-19. Measured with immunoSEQ multiplex PCR; TCRdb has only the in-frame clones, and not every one. The profile shows around 260,000 clones, 75% to 90% of them singletons. Sequenced sample: peripheral blood. The receptors come from a woman between 70 and 85 years old with COVID-19, enrolled during active disease.

For the CDR3, the DNA is TGTGCCAGCAGTGCAGGGTATAGGGGCTACACCTTC. Translating gives CASSAGYRGYTF. The chain carries TRBV25-1 and TRBJ1-2, with D maybe TRBD1 (5 bases). CDR3 length: 12 residues. Germline CDR1 reads MGHDK; CDR2 reads SYGVNS. V was shortened by 4 bases and J by 8 bases, with 11 bases between the two germline ends.

This chain links TRBV30 with TRBJ2-2, with 7 nucleotides matching TRBD1. V was pared by 2 bases and J by 4 bases, with 4 bases of the junction left unmatched. This CDR3 contains 14 residues. Germline CDR1 and CDR2: GTSNPN and SVGIG (reference sequence). The CDR3 sequence: CAWSPGTATGELFF. The CDR3 nucleotides are TGTGCCTGGAGTCCCGGGACAGCCACCGGGGAGCTGTTTTTT.

The CDR3 protein is CASNIETGNQPQHF. The CDR3 DNA reads as TGTGCCAGCAATATAGAGACAGGCAATCAGCCCCAGCATTTT. This chain links TRBV6-5 with TRBJ1-5; D might be TRBD1 (5 bases). The length of the CDR3 is 14 residues. CDR1 is MNHEY and CDR2 is SVGAGI in the germline V gene. Trimming removed 7 bases from V and 2 bases from J, with 12 bases in between.

V usage is TRBV5-4 and J usage is TRBJ2-7; 7 nucleotides align to TRBD1. The CDR3 covers 15 residues. Trimming cost V 1 base and J 3 bases; bases outside gene matches: 7. The germline CDR1 and CDR2 sequences are SGHNT and YYREEE (reference sequence). This CDR3 reads CASSLKGQSLYEQYF. CDR3 in DNA: TGTGCCAGCAGCTTGAAGGGACAGAGCCTCTACGAGCAGTACTTC.

This rearrangement joins TRBV30 to TRBJ2-2; the D is unclear. The CDR3 covers 13 residues. V lost 2 bases and J 5 bases, leaving 9 bases between the germline ends. Germline V CDR1 and CDR2: GTSNPN, SVGIG (reference sequence). In DNA form, the CDR3 reads TGTGCCTGGAGTACCGGTTCGACCGGGGAGCTGTTTTTT. This translates into CAWSTGSTGELFF.

This clone was detected only a few times. This chain uses TRBV7-9 with TRBJ2-2, with D perhaps matching TRBD2 (7 bases). V dropped 4 bases and J dropped 0 bases, with 15 bases sitting between them. Per germline, CDR1 SEHNR and CDR2 FQNEAQ (reference sequence). The CDR3 is made up of 17 amino acids. CDR3 sequence (DNA): TGTGCCAGCAGCTGGGAGGGGGTCCTTTCGAACACCGGGGAGCTGTTTTTT. Translated, it gives CASSWEGVLSNTGELFF.

The chain joins TRBV7-2 to TRBJ1-2; 8 bases align to TRBD1. The germline CDR1 and CDR2 sequences are SGHTA and FQGNSA. The CDR3 length is 12 residues. J was trimmed by 10 bases and V by 5 bases; bases with no gene match: 6. The CDR3 reads CASSPGQGVYTF. Here the CDR3 DNA reads TGTGCCAGCAGCCCAGGACAGGGAGTCTACACCTTC.

The chain uses TRBV5-6 and TRBJ1-2; a weak D match, TRBD1 (6 bases). The germline CDR1 and CDR2 sequences are SGHDT and YYEEEE. The CDR3 sequence is 14 residues long. Trimming stripped 1 base from V and 5 bases from J, with 12 bases between. CDR3 bases: TGTGCCAGCAGCTTGCTCCCAGGGGAATATGGCTACACCTTC. It is translated as CASSLLPGEYGYTF. Drawing the rest from reference TRBV5-6 and TRBJ1-2, the complete variable domain is DAGVTQSPTHLIKTRGQQVTLRCSPKSGHDTVSWYQQALGQGPQFIFQYYEEEERQRGNFPDRFSGHQFPNYSSELNVNALLLGDSALYLCASSLLPGEYGYTFGSGTRLTVV.

The chain employs TRBV28 and TRBJ1-4; the D is unclear. The CDR3 has 14 amino acids. Germline assignment: CDR1 MDHEN and CDR2 SYDVKM. Trimming shortened V by 7 bases and J by 8 bases, and 17 bases separated the two germline ends. The CDR3 nucleotides read TGTGCCAGCACTCGATTCCGAGGAGGCGAAAAACTGTTTTTT. This gives the protein CASTRFRGGEKLFF.

The chain employs TRBV28 and TRBJ1-5; possible D gene TRBD1, 6 bases. The CDR3 is 15 amino acids. Germline V CDR1 and CDR2: MDHEN, SYDVKM. V lost 2 bases, J lost 7 bases, and 15 bases lay in between. The CDR3 DNA reads TGTGCCAGCAGTTTAAGGTTGGGGGCTGGGCAGCCCCAGCATTTT. It translates to CASSLRLGAGQPQHF.

This rearrangement joins TRBV19 to TRBJ2-7, with 7 nucleotides matching TRBD2. Germline V gene lookup returns CDR1 LNHDA and CDR2 SQIVND (reference sequence). V gave up 5 bases and J gave up 5 bases; unmatched junction bases: 15. The CDR3 extends over 16 amino acids. The CDR3 region is CASSPRGWEGLNEQYF. For the CDR3, the DNA is TGTGCCAGTAGTCCCCGTGGGTGGGAGGGCCTTAACGAGCAGTACTTC.